This TCR beta chain was sequenced in a study of blood T cell repertoires in COVID-19. The wider study: From the United States, Italy and Spain came samples of acute and convalescent COVID-19.

Data came from immunoSEQ multiplex PCR; TCRdb stores just in-frame clones and leaves some out. The sample shows roughly 230,000 clones, 89% of them seen only once. The germline gives CDR1 MNHEY, CDR2 SVGAGI. The CDR3 is 15 amino acids. Unmatched junction bases numbered 8, after V lost 6 bases and J lost 1 base. Sequencing used peripheral blood. The chain recombines TRBV6-5 with TRBJ2-5, with 7 bases lining up with TRBD2. This TCR derives from a middle-aged woman who had recovered from COVID-19. CDR3: CASSRSGTLQETQYF. CDR3 DNA sequence: TGTGCCAGCAGCCGGAGCGGGACTCTCCAAGAGACCCAGTACTTC.